This record looks at one T cell receptor (beta chain) sequence and its context. The antigen is not known. These data come from a study of T cells in Graves' hyperthyroidism and ophthalmopathy. Study-wide results and limits: Also found in blood were most expanded thyroid clonotypes above 0.001.

RNA transcripts were the template for amplifying TCR beta CDR3 regions. RT-PCR in the first round (using the HTBI primer set) targeted the TCR CDR3. MiXCR, applied by TCRdb to the multiplex PCR reads, yields one record per CDR3 protein. The sample holds 95,000 to 110,000 distinct CDR3 sequences, approximately 15% seen once. Germline CDR1 is SNHLY and CDR2 is FYNNEI. The CDR3 has 13 residues. The V and J ends lost 6 bases and 8 bases, in that order; junction bases with no gene match: 6. The sequence derives from a woman in her forties or fifties with Graves' hyperthyroidism. V usage is TRBV2 and J usage is TRBJ2-4, with 8 bases identical to TRBD1. The sample consisted of blood. In nucleotides, the CDR3 is TGTGCCAGCAGGGCAGACAGGGGAGACATTCAGTACTTC. Its translation is CASRADRGDIQYF.